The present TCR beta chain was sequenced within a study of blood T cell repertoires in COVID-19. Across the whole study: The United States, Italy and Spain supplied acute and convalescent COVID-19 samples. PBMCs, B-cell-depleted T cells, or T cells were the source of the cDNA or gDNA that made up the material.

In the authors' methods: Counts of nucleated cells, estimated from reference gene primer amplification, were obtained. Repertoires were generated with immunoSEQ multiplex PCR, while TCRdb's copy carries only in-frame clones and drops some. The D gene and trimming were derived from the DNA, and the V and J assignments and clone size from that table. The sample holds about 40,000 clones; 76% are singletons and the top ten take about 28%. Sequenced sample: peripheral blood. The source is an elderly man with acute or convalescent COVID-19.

CDR3 DNA: TGCAGTGCTAGTGACAGGGGGTACACTGAAGCTTTCTTT. Translation: CSASDRGYTEAFF. The chain couples TRBV20-1 to TRBJ1-1, with TRBD1 matching 9 bases. Germline lookup yields CDR1 DFQATT and CDR2 SNEGSKA (reference sequence). Unmatched junction bases numbered 2, after V lost 3 bases and J lost 3 bases. The CDR3 length is 13 residues.